This T cell receptor (beta chain) was sequenced for a study of vaccination and CD4 T cells after COVID-19. Whole-study context: From HCoV-229E, HCoV-OC43, HCoV-NL63 and SARS-CoV-2, overlapping spike peptides were used to stimulate the cells.

Study-wide findings and caveats: Spike mono-reactivity was the property of 304 of 307 vaccine-specific clones in convalescent patients.

Trimming left V 0 bases short and J 8 bases short, with 16 bases between. The CDR3 covers 15 residues. CDR1 SGHAT and CDR2 FQNNGV come from the germline V gene. For this clonotype: The antigen remains undetermined.

This sample's time point: late sampling 161 to 241 days after vaccination in three convalescent patients. Treatment of the sample: roughly 10-day PBMC culture with coronavirus spike peptide pools or control peptides (ViraFEST assay). For ViraFEST, peptide pools expanded antigen-specific T cells, after which the TCRs were sequenced. Oncomine TCR Beta short-read sequencing was applied to DNA from cultured CD4+ T cells. It was cultured CD4+ T cells from which genomic DNA was extracted. TCRdb ran MiXCR on the PCR reads and lists one entry per CDR3 protein. The table shows tens of thousands of distinct CDR3 sequences, with 25% to 35% occurring only once.

The material sequenced was CD4+ T cells from blood, cultured in vitro, taken about 7 months after SARS-CoV-2 vaccination. This chain connects TRBV11-2 to TRBJ1-2; D is unclear. This clonotype was obtained from a human donor who had recovered from COVID-19. CDR3 coding DNA: TGTGCCAGCAGCTTAGACAGTACCCACCGTTCGGGCTACACCTTC. The encoded protein is CASSLDSTHRSGYTF.